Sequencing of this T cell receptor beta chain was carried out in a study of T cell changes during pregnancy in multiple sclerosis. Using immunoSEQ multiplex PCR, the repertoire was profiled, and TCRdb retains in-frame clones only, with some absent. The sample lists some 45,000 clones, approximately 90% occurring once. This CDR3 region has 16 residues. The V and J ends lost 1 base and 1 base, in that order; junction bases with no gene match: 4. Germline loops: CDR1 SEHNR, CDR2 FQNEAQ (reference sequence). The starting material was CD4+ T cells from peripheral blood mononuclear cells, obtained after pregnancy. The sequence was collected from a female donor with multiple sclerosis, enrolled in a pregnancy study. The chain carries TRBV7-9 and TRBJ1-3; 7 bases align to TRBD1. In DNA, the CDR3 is TGTGCCAGCAGCTTAGGTTCAGGGGGTTCTGGAAACACCATATATTTT. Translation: CASSLGSGGSGNTIYF.